This T cell receptor (beta chain) was sequenced in a study of a mutant IDH1 vaccine in newly diagnosed glioma. Study-level background: Most patients had radiochemotherapy with temozolomide before enrollment; others had one alone.

The table came from immunoSEQ multiplex PCR; TCRdb's copy has only in-frame clones and leaves some out. The sample shows around 92,000 clones, around 82% of them seen only once. Specified time point: baseline, week 1 (first vaccination visit). Treatment denoted: pre-vaccination baseline after standard-of-care therapy. Germline V gives CDR1 SGHNT, CDR2 YYREEE (reference sequence). The germline V and J ends were trimmed by 4 bases and 3 bases, with 17 bases remaining between them. The CDR3 has 15 residues. The sample here was PBMCs, taken from a glioma patient treated with radiotherapy, temozolomide or both. V usage is TRBV5-4 and J usage is TRBJ2-7; no definite D call. This clonotype was sampled from a woman aged 45-65 years with glioma. CDR3 residues: CASSQTRNSGYEQYF. CDR3 nucleotide sequence: TGTGCCAGCAGCCAGACCAGGAACTCCGGCTACGAGCAGTACTTC.